Below, one TCR beta chain is given with its context. Its matching antigen is unknown. This record belongs to a study of cytomegalovirus exposure and HLA in healthy donors. Clones were sequenced by immunoSEQ multiplex PCR, and TCRdb holds only the in-frame ones, with some missing. The repertoire holds 170,000 or so clones, with about four fifths as singletons. Study-wide results and caveats: The majority of TCR sequences were rare, yet some public TCRs appeared in many donors. In a later analysis, first-cohort TCR clusters were found to tend to co-occur in the 130 or so validation repertoires.

Sequenced input: PBMCs. The receptor's source is a woman between 18 and 29 years old in good health and CMV-seropositive.

The CDR3 DNA sequence: TGTGCCAGCAGCTTAATTAGGGGTGGTGAAAAACTGTTTTTT. This codes for CASSLIRGGEKLFF. V and J are TRBV11-2 and TRBJ1-4, with D possibly being TRBD1 (5 bases). Trimming removed 2 bases at V and 7 bases at J, with 11 bases between. Germline V gene lookup returns CDR1 SGHAT and CDR2 FQNNGV. The CDR3 is 14 residues long.